These T cell receptor beta chains were read from a single sample in a study of identical twins. A single record per CDR3 protein comes from TCRdb applying MiXCR to the 5' RACE reads. The sample contains around 200,000 distinct CDR3 sequences, roughly 10% of which appear only once. The sample consisted of memory (CD45RO+) T cells sorted from blood. All receptors come from a young woman in good health. Both conserved end residues are trimmed from each CDR3.

v_call	j_call	cdr3_aa
TRBV19	TRBJ2-1	ASSIIASASSYNEQF
TRBV3-1	TRBJ2-5	ASQLRGGETQY
TRBV11-2	TRBJ2-7	ASSSRLADYEQY
TRBV7-2	TRBJ2-2	ASSLAPAETNTGELF
TRBV6-1	TRBJ2-7	ASSDPLPGEGNEQY
TRBV6-1	TRBJ2-7	ASSDLLVDEQY
TRBV20-1	TRBJ2-1	SMTSGGEMSYNEQF
TRBV20-1	TRBJ2-3	SAFSSGGATDTQY
TRBV5-1	TRBJ2-3	ASSESSWNTDTQY
TRBV2	TRBJ2-5	ASTEDYQETQY
TRBV10-3	TRBJ2-1	AISESGGRKNEQF
TRBV24-1	TRBJ2-7	ATGTSGVSYEQY
TRBV7-6	TRBJ1-1	ASSRSGGRGGRSEAF
TRBV7-2	TRBJ2-1	ASSLAFGLSYNEQF
TRBV14	TRBJ1-6	ASSHIDSSSYNSPLH
TRBV12-3/TRBV12-4	TRBJ1-1	ASRATGAPEAF
TRBV5-1	TRBJ2-5	ASSPLAGAYQETQY
TRBV7-8	TRBJ2-1	ASSLTRGEQF
TRBV15	TRBJ1-5	ATSGQANQPQH
TRBV3-1	TRBJ2-1	ASSLSGLAFS
TRBV12-5	TRBJ2-2	ASGLGQTQTNTGELF